This T cell receptor beta chain is drawn from a study of T-cell reconstitution after alpha-beta-depleted transplantation in children. CDR1 and CDR2 from the germline V gene are ENHRY and SYGVKD. The CDR3 loop spans 13 amino acids. Trimming removed 2 bases from V and 5 bases from J, with 9 bases in between. Molecular barcoding with unique molecular identifiers was used for the TCRbeta library. Via MiXCR, TCRdb re-called the PCR reads, giving one row per CDR3 protein. The sample includes hundreds of thousands of distinct CDR3 sequences, 20% to 30% seen only once; the top ten take under 5.5%. Regarding this clonotype: No antigen is known for it.

Study findings and constraints: Hyperexpanded clones declined; after one year, newly produced T cells mostly supplied diversity. Day-60 TCRbeta diversity that was high in some patients was derived from surviving recipient T cells and thymic progenitors. Several hundred rapidly expanded clones from non-depleted graft cells reportedly supplied alpha-beta T cells about two months post-transplant.

This chain connects TRBV10-3 to TRBJ2-5; TRBD2 is a possible D gene (6 bases). The sample here was PBMCs, mostly from graft donor cells, taken 360 days after TCRalphabeta/CD19-depleted stem cell transplant. The sequence was collected from a female patient aged 2-10 years who had a stem cell transplant for congenital amegakaryocytic thrombocytopenia, so the T cells may come from the graft donor. The CDR3, as DNA: TGTGCCATCAGTGAGAATGGGGGGGAGACCCAGTACTTC. The encoded protein is CAISENGGETQYF.